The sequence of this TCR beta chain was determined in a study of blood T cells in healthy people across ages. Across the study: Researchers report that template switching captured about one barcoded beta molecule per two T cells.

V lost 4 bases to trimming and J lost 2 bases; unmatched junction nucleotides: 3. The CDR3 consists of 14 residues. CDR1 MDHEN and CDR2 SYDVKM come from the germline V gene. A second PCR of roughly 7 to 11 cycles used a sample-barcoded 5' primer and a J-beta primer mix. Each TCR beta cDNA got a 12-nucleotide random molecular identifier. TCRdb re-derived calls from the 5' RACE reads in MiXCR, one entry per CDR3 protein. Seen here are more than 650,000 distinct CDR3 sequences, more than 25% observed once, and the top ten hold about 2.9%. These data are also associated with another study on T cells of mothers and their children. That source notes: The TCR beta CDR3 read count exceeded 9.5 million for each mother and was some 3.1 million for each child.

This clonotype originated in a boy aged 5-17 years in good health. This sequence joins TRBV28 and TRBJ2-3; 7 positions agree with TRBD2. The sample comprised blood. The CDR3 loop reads CASSWGGTTDTQYF. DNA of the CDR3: TGTGCCAGCAGTTGGGGGGGGACCACAGATACGCAGTATTTT.